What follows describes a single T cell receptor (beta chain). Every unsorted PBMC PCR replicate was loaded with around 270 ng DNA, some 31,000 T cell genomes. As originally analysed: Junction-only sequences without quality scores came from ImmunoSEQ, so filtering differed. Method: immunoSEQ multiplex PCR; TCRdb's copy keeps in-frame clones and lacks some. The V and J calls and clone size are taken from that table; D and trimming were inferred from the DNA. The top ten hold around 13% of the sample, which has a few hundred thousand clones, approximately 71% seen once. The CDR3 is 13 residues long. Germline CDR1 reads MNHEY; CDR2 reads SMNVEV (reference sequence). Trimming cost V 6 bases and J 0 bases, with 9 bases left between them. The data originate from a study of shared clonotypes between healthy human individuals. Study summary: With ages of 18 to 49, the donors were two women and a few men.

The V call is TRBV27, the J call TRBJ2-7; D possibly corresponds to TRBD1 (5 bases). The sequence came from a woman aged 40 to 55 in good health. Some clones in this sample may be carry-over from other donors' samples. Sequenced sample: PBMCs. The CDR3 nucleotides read TGTGCCAGCAGCACAGGCCTCTCCTACGAGCAGTACTTC. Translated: CASSTGLSYEQYF.